This is a list of T cell receptor beta chains from one sample in a study of blood T cell repertoires in COVID-19. The protocol was immunoSEQ multiplex PCR, while the TCRdb copy is restricted to in-frame clones and leaves out a portion. The table records 19,000 or so clones, under 90% of them present only once. The sequencing sample was made of peripheral blood. The receptors originated from a human donor in a cohort sampled during active COVID-19. Each CDR3 is given with its conserved first and last residue.

V gene: TRBV27
J gene: TRBJ2-7
CDR3 length: 13
CDR3 protein: CASSKQDRDEQYF

V gene: TRBV14
J gene: TRBJ2-7
CDR3 length: 14
CDR3 protein: CASSQGFSDYEQYF

V gene: TRBV21-1
J gene: TRBJ1-6
CDR3 length: 15
CDR3 protein: CASSKAGQGLSPLHF

V gene: TRBV7-6
J gene: TRBJ2-7
CDR3 length: 15
CDR3 protein: CASSLDFSRSYEQYF

V gene: TRBV6-2/TRBV6-3
J gene: TRBJ2-3
CDR3 length: 12
CDR3 protein: CASRPDRDTQYF

V gene: TRBV25-1
J gene: TRBJ1-1
CDR3 length: 15
CDR3 protein: CASSEAGNSYTEAFF

V gene: TRBV6-1
J gene: TRBJ2-7
CDR3 length: 16
CDR3 protein: CASSGGLAGVSYEQYF

V gene: TRBV7-9
J gene: TRBJ2-1
CDR3 length: 16
CDR3 protein: CASSLGTSGNVNEQFF

V gene: TRBV13
J gene: TRBJ2-3
CDR3 length: 15
CDR3 protein: CASSLGRREADTQYF

V gene: TRBV6-5
J gene: TRBJ2-1
CDR3 length: 13
CDR3 protein: CASSYSTRHGQFF

V gene: TRBV11-2
J gene: TRBJ2-5
CDR3 length: 14
CDR3 protein: CASSLERQGETQYF

V gene: TRBV4-3
J gene: TRBJ2-7
CDR3 length: 15
CDR3 protein: CAASAGTGGSYEQYF

V gene: TRBV14
J gene: TRBJ2-7
CDR3 length: 12
CDR3 protein: CASSQEGDEQYF

V gene: TRBV12-2
J gene: TRBJ2-5
CDR3 length: 15
CDR3 protein: CASRSVILAGETQYF

V gene: TRBV3-1/TRBV3-2
J gene: TRBJ2-2
CDR3 length: 14
CDR3 protein: CASSQGLGTGELFF

V gene: TRBV28
J gene: TRBJ2-6
CDR3 length: 14
CDR3 protein: CASRTGSGANVLTF

V gene: TRBV4-2
J gene: TRBJ1-3
CDR3 length: 15
CDR3 protein: CASSQDQGAGNTIYF

V gene: TRBV21-1
J gene: TRBJ2-4
CDR3 length: 18
CDR3 protein: CASSKDETGALFKNIQYF

V gene: TRBV4-2
J gene: TRBJ2-3
CDR3 length: 17
CDR3 protein: CASSSQGRDTSTDTQYF